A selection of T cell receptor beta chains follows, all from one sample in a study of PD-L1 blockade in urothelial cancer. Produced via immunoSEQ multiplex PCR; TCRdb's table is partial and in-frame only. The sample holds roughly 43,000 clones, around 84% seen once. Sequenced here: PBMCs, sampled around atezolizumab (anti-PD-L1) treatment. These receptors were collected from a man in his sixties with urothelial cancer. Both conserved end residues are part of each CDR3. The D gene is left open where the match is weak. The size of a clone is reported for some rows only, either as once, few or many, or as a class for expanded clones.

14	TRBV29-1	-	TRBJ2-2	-	TGCAGCGTTGAAGAGCAGGGGTGGAACGGGGAGCTGTTTTTT	CSVEEQGWNGELFF
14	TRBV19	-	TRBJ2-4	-	TGTGCCAGTAGTATAGGAACTCTCAAAAACATTCAGTACTTC	CASSIGTLKNIQYF
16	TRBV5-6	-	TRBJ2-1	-	TGTGCCAGCAGCTTGGGTAACAGTCTTCTCTACAATGAGCAGTTCTTC	CASSLGNSLLYNEQFF
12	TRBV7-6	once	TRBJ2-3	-	TGTGCCAGCAGCTCAAGGGGAGATACGCAGTATTTT	CASSSRGDTQYF
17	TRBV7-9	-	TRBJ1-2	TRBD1	TGTGCCAGCAGCCGCGGACAGGGAGTAGACAGCGGCTATGGCTACACCTTC	CASSRGQGVDSGYGYTF
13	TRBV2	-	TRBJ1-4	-	TGTGCCAGCAGTGACAGGGGCTACGAAAAACTGTTTTTT	CASSDRGYEKLFF
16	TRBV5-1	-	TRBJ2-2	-	TGCGCCAGCAGCGGACTAGGGGGTTCGAACACCGGGGAGCTGTTTTTT	CASSGLGGSNTGELFF
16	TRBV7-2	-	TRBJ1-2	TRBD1	TGTGCCAGCAGCTTAGCAACGGGACAGTCAAACTATGGCTACACCTTC	CASSLATGQSNYGYTF
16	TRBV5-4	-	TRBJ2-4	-	TGTGCCAGCAGCTTGGGGGTCAGGGCGGTAGGGAACATTCAGTACTTC	CASSLGVRAVGNIQYF
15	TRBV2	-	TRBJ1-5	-	TGTGCCAGCAGCCCCCGACAGAATAGCAATCAGCCCCAGCATTTT	CASSPRQNSNQPQHF
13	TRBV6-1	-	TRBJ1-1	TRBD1	TGTGCCAGCAGGGACAGGGCCCCCACTGAAGCTTTCTTT	CASRDRAPTEAFF
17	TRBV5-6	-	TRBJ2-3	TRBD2	TGTGCCAGCAGCTTTTTGAGAGGACTAGCGGGAGCAGATACGCAGTATTTT	CASSFLRGLAGADTQYF
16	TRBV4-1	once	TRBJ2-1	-	TGCGCCAGCAGCCAAGATCGAATAGCTGGATACAATGAGCAGTTCTTC	CASSQDRIAGYNEQFF
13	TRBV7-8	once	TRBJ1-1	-	TGTGCCAGCAGCTTAAGGGAGGGTTCTGAAGCTTTCTTT	CASSLREGSEAFF
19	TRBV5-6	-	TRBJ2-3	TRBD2	TGTGCCAGCAGCTTGGTGGCGACTAGCGGGGGGGCCCTGGCAGATACGCAGTATTTT	CASSLVATSGGALADTQYF
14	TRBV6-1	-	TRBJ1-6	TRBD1	TGTGCCAGCACTGCGGGACAGGCGGGTTCACCCCTCCACTTT	CASTAGQAGSPLHF
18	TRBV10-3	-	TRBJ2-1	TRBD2	TGTGCCATCAGTGGCCCGCCCCTGGGGACTAGCGGAAACAATGAGCAGTTCTTC	CAISGPPLGTSGNNEQFF